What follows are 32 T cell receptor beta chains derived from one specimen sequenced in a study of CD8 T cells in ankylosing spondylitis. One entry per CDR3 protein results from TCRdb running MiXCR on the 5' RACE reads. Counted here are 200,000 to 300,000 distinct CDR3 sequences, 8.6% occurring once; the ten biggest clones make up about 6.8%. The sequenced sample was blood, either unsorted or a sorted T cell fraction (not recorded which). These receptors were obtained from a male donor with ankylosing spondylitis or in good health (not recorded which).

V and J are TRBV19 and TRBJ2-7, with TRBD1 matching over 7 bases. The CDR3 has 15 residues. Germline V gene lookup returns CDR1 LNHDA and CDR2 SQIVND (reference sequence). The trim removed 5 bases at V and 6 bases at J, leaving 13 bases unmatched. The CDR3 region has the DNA TGTGCCAGTAGTCCCCTGACAGGGAGAGAGGGCGAGCAGTACTTC. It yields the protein CASSPLTGREGEQYF.

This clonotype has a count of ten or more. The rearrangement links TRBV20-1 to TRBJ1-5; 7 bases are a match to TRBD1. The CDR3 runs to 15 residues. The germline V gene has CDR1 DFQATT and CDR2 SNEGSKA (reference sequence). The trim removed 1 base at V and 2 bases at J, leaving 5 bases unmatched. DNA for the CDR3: TGCAGTGCTAGAGCCGCCGGGACAGGCAATCAGCCCCAGCATTTT. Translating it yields CSARAAGTGNQPQHF.

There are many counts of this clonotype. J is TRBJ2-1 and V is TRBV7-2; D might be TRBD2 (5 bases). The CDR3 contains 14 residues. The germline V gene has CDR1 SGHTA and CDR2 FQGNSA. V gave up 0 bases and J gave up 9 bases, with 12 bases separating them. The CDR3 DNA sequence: TGTGCCAGCAGCTTAGCCCTCCTAGCCGGTGAGCAGTTCTTC. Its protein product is CASSLALLAGEQFF.

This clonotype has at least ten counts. CDR3 DNA sequence: TGTGCCAGCAGCCCCATGACAGGGTCCTATGGCTACACCTTC. Translation: CASSPMTGSYGYTF. The rearrangement joins TRBV7-2 to TRBJ1-2, with 7 bases lining up with TRBD1. V dropped 5 bases and J dropped 4; count of bases not matched to a gene: 7. Germline-derived CDR1 and CDR2 are SGHTA and FQGNSA. This CDR3 is built from 14 residues.

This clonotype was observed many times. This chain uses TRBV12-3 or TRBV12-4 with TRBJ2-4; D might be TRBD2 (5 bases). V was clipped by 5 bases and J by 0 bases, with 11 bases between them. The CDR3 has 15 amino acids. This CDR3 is CASSPRTVAKNIQYF. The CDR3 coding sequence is TGTGCCAGCAGTCCGCGGACTGTAGCCAAAAACATTCAGTACTTC.

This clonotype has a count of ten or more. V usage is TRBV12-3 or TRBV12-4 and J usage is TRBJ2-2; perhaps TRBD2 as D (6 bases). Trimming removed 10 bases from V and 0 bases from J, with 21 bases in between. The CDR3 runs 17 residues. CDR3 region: CATLMGEAKANTGELFF. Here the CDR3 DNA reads TGTGCCACCCTTATGGGGGAGGCCAAAGCGAACACCGGGGAGCTGTTTTTT.

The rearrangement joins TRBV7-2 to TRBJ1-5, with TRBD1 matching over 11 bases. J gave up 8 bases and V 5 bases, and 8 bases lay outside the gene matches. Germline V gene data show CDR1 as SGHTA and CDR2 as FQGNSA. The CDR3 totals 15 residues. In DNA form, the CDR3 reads TGTGCCAGCAGCCGAGGGGACAGGGGGGGTGAGCCCCAGCATTTT. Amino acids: CASSRGDRGGEPQHF.

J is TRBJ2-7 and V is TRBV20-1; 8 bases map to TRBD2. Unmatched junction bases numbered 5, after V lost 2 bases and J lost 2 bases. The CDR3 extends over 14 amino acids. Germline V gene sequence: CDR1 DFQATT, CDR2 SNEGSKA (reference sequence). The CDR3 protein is CSARPIAGPYEQYF. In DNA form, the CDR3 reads TGCAGTGCTAGACCTATAGCGGGGCCCTACGAGCAGTACTTC.

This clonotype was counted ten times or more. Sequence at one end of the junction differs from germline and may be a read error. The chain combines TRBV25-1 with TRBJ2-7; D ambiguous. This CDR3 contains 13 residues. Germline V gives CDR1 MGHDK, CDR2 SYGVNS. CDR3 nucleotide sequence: TGTGCCAGCAGTGGACCGGAAGGGTCCGTCGCACACTTC. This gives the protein CASSGPEGSVAHF.

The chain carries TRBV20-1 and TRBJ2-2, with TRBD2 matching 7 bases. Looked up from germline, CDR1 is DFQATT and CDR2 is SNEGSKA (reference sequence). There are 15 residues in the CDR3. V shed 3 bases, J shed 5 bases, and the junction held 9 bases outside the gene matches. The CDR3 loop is CSASERLAVTGELFF. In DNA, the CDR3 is TGCAGTGCTAGCGAGCGTCTAGCGGTGACCGGGGAGCTGTTTTTT.

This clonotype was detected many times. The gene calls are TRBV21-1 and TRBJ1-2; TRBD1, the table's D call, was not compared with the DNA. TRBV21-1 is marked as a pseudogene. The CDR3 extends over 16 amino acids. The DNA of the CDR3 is TGTGCCAGCAGCCCCCTACGACAGGGGCCTAACTATGGCTACACCTTC. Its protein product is CASSPLRQGPNYGYTF.

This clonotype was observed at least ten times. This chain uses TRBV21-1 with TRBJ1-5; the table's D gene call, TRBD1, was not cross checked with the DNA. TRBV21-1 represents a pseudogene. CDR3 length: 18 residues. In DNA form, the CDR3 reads TGTGCCAGCAGCATTATCATCAGGGGACGGGATAGCAATCAGCCCCAGCATTTT. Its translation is CASSIIIRGRDSNQPQHF.

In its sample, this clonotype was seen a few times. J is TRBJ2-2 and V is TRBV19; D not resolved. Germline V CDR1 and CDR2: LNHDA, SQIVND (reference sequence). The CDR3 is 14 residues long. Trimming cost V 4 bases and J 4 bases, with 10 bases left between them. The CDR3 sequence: CASSNSRVTGELFF. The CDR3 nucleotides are TGTGCCAGTAGTAACAGCCGAGTCACCGGGGAGCTGTTTTTT.

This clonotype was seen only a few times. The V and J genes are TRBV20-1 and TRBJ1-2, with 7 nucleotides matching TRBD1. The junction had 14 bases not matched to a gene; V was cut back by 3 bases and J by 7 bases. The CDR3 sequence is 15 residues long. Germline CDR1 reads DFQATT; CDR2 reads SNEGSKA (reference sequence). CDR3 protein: CSASPRQGGAGGYTF. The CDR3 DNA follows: TGCAGTGCTAGCCCCCGACAGGGTGGGGCGGGTGGCTACACCTTC.

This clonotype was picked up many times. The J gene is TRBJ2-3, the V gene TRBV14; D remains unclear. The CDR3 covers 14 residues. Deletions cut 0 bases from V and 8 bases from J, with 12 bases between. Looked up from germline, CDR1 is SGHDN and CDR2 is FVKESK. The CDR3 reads CASSQDLRPSTQYF. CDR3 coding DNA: TGTGCCAGCAGCCAAGATTTGAGACCAAGTACGCAGTATTTT.

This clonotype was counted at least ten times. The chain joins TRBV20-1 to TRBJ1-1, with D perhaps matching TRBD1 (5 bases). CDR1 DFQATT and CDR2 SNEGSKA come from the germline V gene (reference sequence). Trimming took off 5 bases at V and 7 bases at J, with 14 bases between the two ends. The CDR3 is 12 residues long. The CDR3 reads CSASPGTIEAFF. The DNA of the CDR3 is TGCAGTGCTTCTCCCGGGACCATTGAAGCTTTCTTT.

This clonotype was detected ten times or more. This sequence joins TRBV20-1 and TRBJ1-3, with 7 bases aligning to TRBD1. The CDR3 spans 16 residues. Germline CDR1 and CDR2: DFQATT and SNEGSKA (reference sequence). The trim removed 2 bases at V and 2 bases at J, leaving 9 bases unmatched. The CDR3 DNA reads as TGCAGTGCTAGATCGCGAACAGGGGAAACTGGAAACACCATATATTTT. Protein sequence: CSARSRTGETGNTIYF.

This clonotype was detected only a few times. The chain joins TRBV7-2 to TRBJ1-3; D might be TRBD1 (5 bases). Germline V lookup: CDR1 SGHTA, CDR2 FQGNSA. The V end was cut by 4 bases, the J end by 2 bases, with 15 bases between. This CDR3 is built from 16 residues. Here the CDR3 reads CASSYRGRSTGNTIYF. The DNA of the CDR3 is TGTGCCAGCAGCTACCGGGGCAGATCCACTGGAAACACCATATATTTT.

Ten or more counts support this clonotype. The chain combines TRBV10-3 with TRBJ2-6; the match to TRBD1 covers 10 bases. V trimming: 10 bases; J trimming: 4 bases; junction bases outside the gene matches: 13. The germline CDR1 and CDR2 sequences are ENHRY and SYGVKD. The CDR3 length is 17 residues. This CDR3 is CATTATGGGTGANVLTF. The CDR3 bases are TGTGCCACCACGGCGACAGGGGGCGGTACCGGGGCCAACGTCCTGACTTTC.

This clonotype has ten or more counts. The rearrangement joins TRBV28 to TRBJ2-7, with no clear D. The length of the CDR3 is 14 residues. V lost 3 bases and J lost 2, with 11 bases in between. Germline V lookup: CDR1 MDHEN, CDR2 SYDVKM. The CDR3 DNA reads TGTGCCAGCAGTTTTGCCAAGGGCCCCTACGAGCAGTACTTC. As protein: CASSFAKGPYEQYF.

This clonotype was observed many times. The CDR3 region is CASSLGASGRGDTQYF. CDR3 bases: TGTGCCAGCAGCTTAGGTGCTAGCGGACGCGGAGATACGCAGTATTTT. This chain connects TRBV5-6 to TRBJ2-3, with TRBD2 matching over 7 bases. The CDR3 totals 16 residues. V gave up 2 bases and J gave up 5 bases; unmatched junction bases: 11. Germline CDR1 and CDR2: SGHDT and YYEEEE.

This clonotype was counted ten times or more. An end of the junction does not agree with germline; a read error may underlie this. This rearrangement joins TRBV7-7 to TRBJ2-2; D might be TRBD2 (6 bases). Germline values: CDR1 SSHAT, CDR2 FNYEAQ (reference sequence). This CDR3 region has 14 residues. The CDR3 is CASSKGLNTGELFF. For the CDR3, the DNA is TGTGCTAGCAGCAAGGGACTGAACACCGGGGAGCTGTTTTTT.

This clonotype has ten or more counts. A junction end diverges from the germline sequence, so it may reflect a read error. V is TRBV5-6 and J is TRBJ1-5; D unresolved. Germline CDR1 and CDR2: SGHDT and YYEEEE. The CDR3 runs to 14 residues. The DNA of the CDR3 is TGTGCCAGCAGCTTGGTAGGTAGCGATCAGCCCCAGCATTTT. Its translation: CASSLVGSDQPQHF.

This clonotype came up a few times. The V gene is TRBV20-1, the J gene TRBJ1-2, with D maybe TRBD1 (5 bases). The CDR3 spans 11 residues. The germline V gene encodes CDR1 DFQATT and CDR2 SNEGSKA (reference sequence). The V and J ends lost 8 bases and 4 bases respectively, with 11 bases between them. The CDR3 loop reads CSSPGAYGYTF. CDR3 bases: TGCAGTTCCCCCGGGGCCTATGGCTACACCTTC.

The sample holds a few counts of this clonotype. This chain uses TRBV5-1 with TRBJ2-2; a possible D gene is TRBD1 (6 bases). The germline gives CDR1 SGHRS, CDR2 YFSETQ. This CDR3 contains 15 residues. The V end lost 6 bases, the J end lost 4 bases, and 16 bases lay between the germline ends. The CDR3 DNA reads TGCGCCAGCATCCCCAGTTGGGGGCGCACCGGGGAGCTGTTTTTT. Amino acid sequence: CASIPSWGRTGELFF. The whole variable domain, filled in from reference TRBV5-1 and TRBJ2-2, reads KAGVTQTPRYLIKTRGQQVTLSCSPISGHRSVSWYQQTPGQGLQFLFEYFSETQRNKGNFPGRFSGRQFSNSRSEMNVSTLELGDSALYLCASIPSWGRTGELFFGEGSRLTVL.

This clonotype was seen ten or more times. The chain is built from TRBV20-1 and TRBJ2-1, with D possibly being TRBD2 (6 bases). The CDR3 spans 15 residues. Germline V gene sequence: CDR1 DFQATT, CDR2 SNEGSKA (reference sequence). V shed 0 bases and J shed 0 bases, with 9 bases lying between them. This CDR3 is CSARDTGGSYNEQFF. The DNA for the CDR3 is TGCAGTGCTAGAGATACCGGGGGCTCCTACAATGAGCAGTTCTTC.

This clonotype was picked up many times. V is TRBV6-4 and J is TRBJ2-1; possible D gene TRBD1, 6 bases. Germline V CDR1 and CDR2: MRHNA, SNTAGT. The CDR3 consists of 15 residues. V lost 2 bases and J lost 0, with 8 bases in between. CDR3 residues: CASSDDRSSYNEQFF. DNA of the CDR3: TGTGCCAGCAGTGACGACAGGAGCTCCTACAATGAGCAGTTCTTC.

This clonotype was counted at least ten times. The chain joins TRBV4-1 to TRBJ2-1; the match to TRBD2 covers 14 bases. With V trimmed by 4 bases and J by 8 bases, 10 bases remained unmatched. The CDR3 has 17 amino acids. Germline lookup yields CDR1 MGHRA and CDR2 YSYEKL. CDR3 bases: TGCGCCAGCAGCCTGGTGCCCGGGACTAGCGGGAGTCATGAGCAGTTCTTC. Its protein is CASSLVPGTSGSHEQFF.

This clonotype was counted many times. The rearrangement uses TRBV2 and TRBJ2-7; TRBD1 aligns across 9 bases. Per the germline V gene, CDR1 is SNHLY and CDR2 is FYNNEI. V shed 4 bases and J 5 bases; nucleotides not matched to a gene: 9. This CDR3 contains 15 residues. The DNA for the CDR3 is TGTGCCAGCAGTGTGGGTGCGGGACAGGGAGACGAGCAGTACTTC. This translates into CASSVGAGQGDEQYF.

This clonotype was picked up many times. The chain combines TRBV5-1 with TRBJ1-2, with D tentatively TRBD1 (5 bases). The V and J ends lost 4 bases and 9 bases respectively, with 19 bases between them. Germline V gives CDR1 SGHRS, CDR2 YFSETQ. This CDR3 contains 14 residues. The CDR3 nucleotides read TGCGCCAGCAGCCTTACCCTAAGGGACGAACGCTACACCTTC. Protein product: CASSLTLRDERYTF.

CDR3 DNA: TGTGCCAGCAGCTTAAGAGCGGGAGTGACATACAATGAGCAGTTCTTC. It encodes CASSLRAGVTYNEQFF. The rearrangement uses TRBV7-3 and TRBJ2-1, with TRBD2 identical over 8 bases. The germline CDR1 and CDR2 sequences are SGHTA and FQGTGA. The ends lost 1 base at V and 4 bases at J; junction bases unmatched: 6. This CDR3 comprises 16 residues.

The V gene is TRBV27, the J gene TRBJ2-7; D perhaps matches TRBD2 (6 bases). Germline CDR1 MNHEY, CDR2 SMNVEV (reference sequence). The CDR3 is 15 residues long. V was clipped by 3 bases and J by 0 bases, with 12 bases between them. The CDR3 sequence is CASSLTGESSYEQYF. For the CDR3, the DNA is TGTGCCAGCAGTTTGACGGGGGAAAGCTCCTACGAGCAGTACTTC.